The 9 T cell receptor beta chains given below trace back to one sample, sequenced in a study of blood T cells in healthy people across ages (dated by TCRdb to between 2014 and 2016). Receptors were amplified or captured by 5' RACE. The run used an Illumina HiSeq 2500. A second PCR of about 7 to 12 cycles was run with a J-beta primer mix and a sample-barcoded 5' primer. TCRdb trimmed the raw reads at Q25, called clones with MiXCR and kept productive beta chains. Rows matching on CDR3 protein sequence are summarized as one entry with the most common DNA and genes. Here the sample has 500,000 to 700,000 distinct CDR3 sequences; under 30% occur a single time. Approximately 14% of the sample belongs to the ten largest clones. The sample comprised blood. The source of these receptors is an elderly woman in good health.

This rearrangement joins TRBV11-2 to TRBJ2-1, with a weak D call TRBD2 (7 bases). Germline CDR1 SGHAT, CDR2 FQNNGV. There are 15 residues in the CDR3. V was shortened by 3 bases and J by 10 bases, with 19 bases between the two germline ends. DNA for the CDR3: TGTGCCAGCAGCTTTACTGGGGGGGCGCCGGGGGAGCAGTTCTTC. Translating it yields CASSFTGGAPGEQFF. Combining the CDR3 with reference TRBV11-2 and TRBJ2-1 gives the whole variable domain EAGVAQSPRYKIIEKRQSVAFWCNPISGHATLYWYQQILGQGPKLLIQFQNNGVVDDSQLPKDRFSAERLKGVDSTLKIQPAKLEDSAVYLCASSFTGGAPGEQFFGPGTRLTVL.

At least ten counts were recorded for this clonotype. J is TRBJ2-5 and V is TRBV11-3; D unresolved. Germline CDR1 and CDR2: SGHNT and YENEEA. The ends were cut back, 0 bases at V and 3 bases at J, with 8 bases in the middle. The CDR3 runs to 14 residues. CDR3 nucleotides: TGTGCCAGCAGCTTAGATCCAACAGAAGAGACCCAGTACTTC. This codes for CASSLDPTEETQYF.

About this clonotype itself: A read error is possible here, since a much larger clone lies one base away. The CDR3 DNA reads TGTGCCAGCAGCTTATCCCCAGGGGATTATGGCTACACCTTC. Protein: CASSLSPGDYGYTF. The chain joins TRBV7-9 to TRBJ1-2; a weak D match, TRBD1 (6 bases). This CDR3 contains 14 residues. V lost 2 bases, J lost 5 bases, and 12 bases lay in between. The germline CDR1 and CDR2 sequences are SEHNR and FQNEAQ (reference sequence).

With regard to this clonotype: One junction end does not reproduce the germline sequence, and a read error may be involved. The chain couples TRBV6-6 to TRBJ2-7; 8 positions match TRBD1. Germline loops: CDR1 MNHNY, CDR2 SVGAGI (reference sequence). The CDR3 runs to 14 residues. The CDR3 coding sequence is TGTACCAGCAGTCCCACACAGGGGGCCTACGAGCAGTACTTC. It is translated as CTSSPTQGAYEQYF.

V and J are TRBV5-1 and TRBJ1-2, with 12 bases that match TRBD1. Germline V gene lookup returns CDR1 SGHRS and CDR2 YFSETQ. The CDR3 is 14 amino acids. V shed 3 bases and J 6 bases; nucleotides not matched to a gene: 3. The CDR3 DNA reads as TGCGCCAGCAGCTGGGACAGGGGGCGCGATGGCTACACCTTC. Its translation: CASSWDRGRDGYTF. The full variable domain, its missing parts supplied by reference TRBV5-1 and TRBJ1-2, is KAGVTQTPRYLIKTRGQQVTLSCSPISGHRSVSWYQQTPGQGLQFLFEYFSETQRNKGNFPGRFSGRQFSNSRSEMNVSTLELGDSALYLCASSWDRGRDGYTFGSGTRLTVV.

This clonotype was found many times. A read error may produce the germline difference seen at one junction end. V is TRBV7-9 and J is TRBJ2-1, with 7 nucleotides matching TRBD2. The CDR3 totals 17 residues. Germline V gene data show CDR1 as SEHNR and CDR2 as FQNEAQ (reference sequence). The CDR3 loop reads CASSSHPTSWAYHEQFF. The CDR3, as DNA: TGTGCCAGCAGTTCGCACCCGACTAGCTGGGCCTACCATGAGCAGTTCTTC.

In regard to this clonotype: Being one base from a much bigger clone, this may be a read error. The chain joins TRBV7-9 to TRBJ1-6, with 9 positions matching TRBD1. There are 15 residues in the CDR3. V was pared by 8 bases and J by 9 bases, with 11 bases of the junction left unmatched. Germline V gene data show CDR1 as SEHNR and CDR2 as FQNEAQ (reference sequence). CDR3 amino acids: CASGPDRGVGSPLHF. CDR3 DNA: TGTGCCAGCGGCCCGGACAGGGGAGTCGGTTCACCCCTCCACTTT.

This clonotype was picked up many times. V and J are TRBV29-1 and TRBJ2-7; tentative D call: TRBD2 (5 bases). The V end was cut by 7 bases, the J end by 4 bases, with 11 bases between. This CDR3 is built from 11 residues. Germline V gene sequence: CDR1 SQVTM, CDR2 ANQGSEA. The CDR3 DNA reads TGCAGCGCTGTCGGAGGATACGAGCAGTACTTC. Its protein product is CSAVGGYEQYF.

This clonotype was detected a few times. A much larger clone lies one base from this, so it may be a read error. V and J are TRBV5-1 and TRBJ2-7, with 7 bases fitting TRBD1. Looked up from germline, CDR1 is SGHRS and CDR2 is YFSETQ. J lost 7 bases, V lost 4 bases, and 11 bases had no gene match. The CDR3 consists of 14 residues. The CDR3 loop is CASSLGTATTEQYF. As DNA, the CDR3 is TGCGCCAGCAGCCTCGGGACAGCTACCACTGAGCAGTACTTC.